This TCR beta chain was retrieved from a study of shared clonotypes between healthy human individuals. About the study: Two women and a few men aged 18 to 49 served as donors.

Study results and caveats: A few donors had around 5% of their naive CD4 clonotypes in common.

Details on this clone: The antigen is unknown.

Researchers divided each subset's genomic DNA evenly across several immunoSEQ plates. Study processing details: ImmunoSEQ yielded junction-only sequences lacking quality scores, so filtering differed. Libraries were prepared by immunoSEQ multiplex PCR; TCRdb keeps only in-frame clonotypes and omits some of them. V and J calls and clone size are copied from that table; D and trimming were computed from the DNA. The sample consists of about 1 million clones, about 80% of them appearing once. Trimming stripped 2 bases from V and 5 bases from J, with 9 bases between. The CDR3 spans 13 residues. Germline loops: CDR1 ENHRY, CDR2 SYGVKD.

The J gene is TRBJ1-2, the V gene TRBV10-3; D not resolved. Material for sequencing was memory CD4+ T cells sorted from blood. The sample's subset: CD45RA-negative fraction. This TCR derives from a man aged 18 to 30 in good health. The CDR3 protein is CAISEGLMYGYTF. The DNA for the CDR3 is TGTGCCATCAGTGAGGGTCTGATGTATGGCTACACCTTC.